Sequencing of this T cell receptor beta chain was carried out in a study of beta chain features in type 1 diabetes. Notes on the study in general: PCR might favor shorter templates, equally in patients and controls. Across patients, naive, central memory and Treg TCRB repertoires exhibited apparently greater similarity than was observed across healthy donors. TCRB CDR3s from Type 1 diabetes patients were moderately but significantly shorter in all four CD4+ subsets.

Every bit of the isolated RNA underwent reverse transcription, so sequencing read expressed TCRB transcripts. This table comes from immunoSEQ multiplex PCR, and its TCRdb copy is limited to in-frame clones, with some not included. The data show approximately 170,000 clones, roughly 7.1% seen once. The sample holds a few counts of this clone. Its specificity is unknown. The CDR3 is 15 residues long. In germline, CDR1 is SGHTA, CDR2 FQGNSA. The V and J ends lost 7 bases and 2 bases, in that order; junction bases with no gene match: 11. What was sequenced was central memory CD4+ T cells from blood. The rearrangement joins TRBV7-2 to TRBJ2-7; the match to TRBD2 covers 7 bases. The TCR sequence derives from a woman between 35 and 50 years old with type 1 diabetes. DNA for the CDR3: TGTGCCAGCACCCTAGCGGCCGGAGTTGCCTACGAGCAGTACTTC. Translated: CASTLAAGVAYEQYF.